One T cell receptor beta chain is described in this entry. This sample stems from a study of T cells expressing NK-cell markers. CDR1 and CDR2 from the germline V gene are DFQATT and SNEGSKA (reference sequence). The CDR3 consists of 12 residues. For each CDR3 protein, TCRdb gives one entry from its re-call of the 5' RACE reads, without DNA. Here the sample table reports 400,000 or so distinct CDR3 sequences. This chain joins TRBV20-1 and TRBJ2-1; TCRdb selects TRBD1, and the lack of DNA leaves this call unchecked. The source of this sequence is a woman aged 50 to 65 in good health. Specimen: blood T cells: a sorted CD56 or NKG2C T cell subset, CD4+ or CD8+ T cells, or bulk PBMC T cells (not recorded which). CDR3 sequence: CSVPREVNEQFF.